This TCR beta chain was identified during a study of shared clonotypes between healthy human individuals. Study-wide points: Among donors, clonotype sharing was expected to be affected by sequencing depth.

A remark on this clone: As yet, its antigen is unknown.

Measured with immunoSEQ multiplex PCR; TCRdb has only the in-frame clones, and not every one. Among more than 550,000 clones listed, 72% were seen once. Per the germline V gene, CDR1 is SGHAT and CDR2 is FQNNGV. V trimming: 3 bases; J trimming: 10 bases; junction bases outside the gene matches: 1. CDR3 length: 12 residues. Study donors comprised healthy, HIV-negative adults devoid of recent acute infection or vaccination. The sequenced sample was memory CD4+ T cells sorted from blood. The subset denotes: CD45RA-negative fraction. The V and J genes are TRBV11-2 and TRBJ1-4; 8 bases align to TRBD1. The sequence was collected from a woman in her twenties or thirties in good health. The CDR3 bases are TGTGCCAGCAGCTTCGACAGGGGAAAACTGTTTTTT. Protein sequence: CASSFDRGKLFF.